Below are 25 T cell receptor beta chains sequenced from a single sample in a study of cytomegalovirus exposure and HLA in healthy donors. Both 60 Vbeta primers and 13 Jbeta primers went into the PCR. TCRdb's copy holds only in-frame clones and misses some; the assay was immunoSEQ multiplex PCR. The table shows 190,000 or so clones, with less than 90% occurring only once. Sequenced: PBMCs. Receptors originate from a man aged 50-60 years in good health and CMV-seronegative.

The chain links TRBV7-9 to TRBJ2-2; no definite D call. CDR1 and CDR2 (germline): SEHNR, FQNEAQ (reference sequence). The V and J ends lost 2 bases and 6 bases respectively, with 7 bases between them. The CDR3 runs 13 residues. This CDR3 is CASSLSKPGELFF. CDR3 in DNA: TGTGCCAGCAGCTTAAGTAAGCCCGGGGAGCTGTTTTTT. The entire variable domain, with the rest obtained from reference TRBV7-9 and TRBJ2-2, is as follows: DTGVSQNPRHKITKRGQNVTFRCDPISEHNRLYWYRQTLGQGPEFLTYFQNEAQLEKSRLLSDRFSAERPKGSFSTLEIQRTEQGDSAMYLCASSLSKPGELFFGEGSRLTVL.

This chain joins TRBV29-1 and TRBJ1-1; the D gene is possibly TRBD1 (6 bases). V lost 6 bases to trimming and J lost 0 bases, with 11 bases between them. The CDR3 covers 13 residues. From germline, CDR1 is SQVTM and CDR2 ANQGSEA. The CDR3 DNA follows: TGCAGCGTCCGGACAGAACTGAACACTGAAGCTTTCTTT. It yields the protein CSVRTELNTEAFF.

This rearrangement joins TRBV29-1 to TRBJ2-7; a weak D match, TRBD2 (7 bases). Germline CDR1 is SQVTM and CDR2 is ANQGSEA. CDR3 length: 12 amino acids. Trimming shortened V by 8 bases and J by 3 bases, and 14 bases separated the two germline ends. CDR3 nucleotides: TGCAGCTCCGGAGGGGGGGGCTACGAGCAGTACTTC. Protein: CSSGGGGYEQYF.

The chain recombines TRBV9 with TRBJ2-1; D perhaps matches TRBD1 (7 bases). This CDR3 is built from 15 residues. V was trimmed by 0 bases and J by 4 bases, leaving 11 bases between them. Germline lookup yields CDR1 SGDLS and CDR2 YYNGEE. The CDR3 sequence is CASSVVPGGYNEQFF. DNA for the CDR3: TGTGCCAGCAGCGTAGTTCCAGGGGGGTACAATGAGCAGTTCTTC.

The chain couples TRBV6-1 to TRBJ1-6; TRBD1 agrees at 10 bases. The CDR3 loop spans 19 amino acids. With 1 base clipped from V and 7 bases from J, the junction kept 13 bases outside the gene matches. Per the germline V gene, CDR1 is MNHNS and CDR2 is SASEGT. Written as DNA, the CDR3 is TGTGCCAGCAGTGAAGGTCAACGGTATTGGGACAGGGGCAATTCACCCCTCCACTTT. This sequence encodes CASSEGQRYWDRGNSPLHF.

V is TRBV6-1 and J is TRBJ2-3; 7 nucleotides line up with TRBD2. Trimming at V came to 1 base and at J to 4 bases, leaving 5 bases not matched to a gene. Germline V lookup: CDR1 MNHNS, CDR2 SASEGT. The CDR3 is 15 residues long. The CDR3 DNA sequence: TGTGCCAGCAGTGAAGGGACTAGATACGCAGATACGCAGTATTTT. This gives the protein CASSEGTRYADTQYF.

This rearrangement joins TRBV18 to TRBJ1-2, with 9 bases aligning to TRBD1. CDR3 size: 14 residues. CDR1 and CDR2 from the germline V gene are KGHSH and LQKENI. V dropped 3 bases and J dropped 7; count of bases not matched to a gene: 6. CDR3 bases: TGTGCCAGCTCACCCGGGACAGGGTTTTTTGGCTACACCTTC. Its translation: CASSPGTGFFGYTF.

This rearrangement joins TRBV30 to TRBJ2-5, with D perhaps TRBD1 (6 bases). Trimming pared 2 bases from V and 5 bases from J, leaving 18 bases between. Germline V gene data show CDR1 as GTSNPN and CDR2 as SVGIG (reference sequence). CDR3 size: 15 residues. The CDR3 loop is CAWSRSGTRGETQYF. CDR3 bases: TGTGCCTGGAGTCGGAGCGGAACAAGGGGGGAGACCCAGTACTTC.

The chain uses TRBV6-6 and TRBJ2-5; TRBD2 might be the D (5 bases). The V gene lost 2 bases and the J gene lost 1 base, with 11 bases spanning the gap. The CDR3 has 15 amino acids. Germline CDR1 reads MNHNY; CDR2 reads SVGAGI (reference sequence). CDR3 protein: CASSYDGVSQETQYF. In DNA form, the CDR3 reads TGTGCCAGCAGTTACGACGGGGTTTCCCAAGAGACCCAGTACTTC.

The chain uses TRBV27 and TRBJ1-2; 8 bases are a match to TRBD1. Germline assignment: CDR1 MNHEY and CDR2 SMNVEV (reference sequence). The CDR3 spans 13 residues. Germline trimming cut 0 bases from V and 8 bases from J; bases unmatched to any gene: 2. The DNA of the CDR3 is TGTGCCAGCAGTTTATCCCAGGGGGCCGGCTACACCTTC. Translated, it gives CASSLSQGAGYTF.

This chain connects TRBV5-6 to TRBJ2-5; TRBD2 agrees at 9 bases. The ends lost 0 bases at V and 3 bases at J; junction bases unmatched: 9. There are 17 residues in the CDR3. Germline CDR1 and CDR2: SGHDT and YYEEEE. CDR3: CASSLALVAGAKETQYF. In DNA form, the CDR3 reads TGTGCCAGCAGCTTGGCCTTGGTAGCGGGGGCCAAAGAGACCCAGTACTTC.

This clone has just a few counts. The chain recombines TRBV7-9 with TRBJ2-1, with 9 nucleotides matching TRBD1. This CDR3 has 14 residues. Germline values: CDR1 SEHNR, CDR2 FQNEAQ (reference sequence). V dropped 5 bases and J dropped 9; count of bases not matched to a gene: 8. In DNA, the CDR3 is TGTGCCAGCAGCCCGGGACAGGGATACGGTGAGCAGTTCTTC. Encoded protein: CASSPGQGYGEQFF.

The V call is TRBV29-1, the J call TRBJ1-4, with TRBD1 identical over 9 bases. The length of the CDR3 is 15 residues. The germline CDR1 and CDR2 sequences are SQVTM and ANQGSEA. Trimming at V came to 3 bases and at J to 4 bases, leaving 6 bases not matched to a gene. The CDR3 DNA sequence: TGCAGCGTTGATGATAAGACAGGGGGTAATGAAAAACTGTTTTTT. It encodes CSVDDKTGGNEKLFF. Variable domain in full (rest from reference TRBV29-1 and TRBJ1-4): SAVISQKPSRDICQRGTSLTIQCQVDSQVTMMFWYRQQPGQSLTLIATANQGSEATYESGFVIDKFPISRPNLTFSTLTVSNMSPEDSSIYLCSVDDKTGGNEKLFFGSGTQLSVL.

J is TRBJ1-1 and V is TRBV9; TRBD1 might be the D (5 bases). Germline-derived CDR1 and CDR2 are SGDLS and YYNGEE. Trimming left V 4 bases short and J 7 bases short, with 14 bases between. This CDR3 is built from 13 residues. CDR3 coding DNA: TGTGCCAGCAGCCCCAGGGCGGGGTTTGAAGCTTTCTTT. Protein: CASSPRAGFEAFF.

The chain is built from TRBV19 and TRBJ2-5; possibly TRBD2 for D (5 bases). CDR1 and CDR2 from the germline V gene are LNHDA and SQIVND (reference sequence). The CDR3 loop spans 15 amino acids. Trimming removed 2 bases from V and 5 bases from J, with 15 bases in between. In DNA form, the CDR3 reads TGTGCCAGTAGTATAACCGGACTCGCCAGCGAGACCCAGTACTTC. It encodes CASSITGLASETQYF.

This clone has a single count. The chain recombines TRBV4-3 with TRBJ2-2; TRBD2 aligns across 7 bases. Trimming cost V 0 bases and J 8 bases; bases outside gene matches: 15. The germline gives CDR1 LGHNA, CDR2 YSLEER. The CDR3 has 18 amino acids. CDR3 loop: CASSQDRAGVTRRGELFF. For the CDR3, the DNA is TGCGCCAGCAGCCAAGATCGGGCGGGAGTGACTAGGAGGGGGGAGCTGTTTTTT.

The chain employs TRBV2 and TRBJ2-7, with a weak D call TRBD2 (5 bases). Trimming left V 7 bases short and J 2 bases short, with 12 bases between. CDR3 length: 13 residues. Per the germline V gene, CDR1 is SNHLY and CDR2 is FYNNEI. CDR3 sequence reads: CASNLARTYEQYF. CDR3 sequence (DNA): TGTGCCAGCAACCTAGCCCGGACCTACGAGCAGTACTTC.

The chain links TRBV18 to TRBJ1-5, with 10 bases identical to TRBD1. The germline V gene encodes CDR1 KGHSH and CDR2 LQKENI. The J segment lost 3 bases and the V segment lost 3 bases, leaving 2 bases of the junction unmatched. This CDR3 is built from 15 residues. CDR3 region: CASSPGQGNNQPQHF. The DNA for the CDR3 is TGTGCCAGCTCACCGGGACAGGGGAACAATCAGCCCCAGCATTTT.

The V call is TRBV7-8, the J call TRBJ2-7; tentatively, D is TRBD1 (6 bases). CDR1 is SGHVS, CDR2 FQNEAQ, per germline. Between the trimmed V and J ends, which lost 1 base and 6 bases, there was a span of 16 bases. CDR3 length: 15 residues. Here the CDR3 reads CASSLGSGEIGEQYF. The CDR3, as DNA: TGTGCCAGCAGCTTAGGGTCAGGGGAAATTGGCGAGCAGTACTTC.

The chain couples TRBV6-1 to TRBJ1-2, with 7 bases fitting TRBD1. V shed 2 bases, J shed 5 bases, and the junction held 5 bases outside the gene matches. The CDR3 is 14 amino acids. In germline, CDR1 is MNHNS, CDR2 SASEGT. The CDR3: CASSEQGQKYGYTF. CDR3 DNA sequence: TGTGCCAGCAGTGAACAGGGACAGAAATATGGCTACACCTTC.

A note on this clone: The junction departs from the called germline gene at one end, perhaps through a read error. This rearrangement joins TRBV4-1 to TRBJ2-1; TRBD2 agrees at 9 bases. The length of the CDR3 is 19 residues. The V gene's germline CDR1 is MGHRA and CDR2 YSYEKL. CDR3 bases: TGCGCCAGCAGCAAAGAGGGTGGCGGGGGGGCTCTCTCCTACAATGAGCAGTTCTTC. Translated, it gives CASSKEGGGGALSYNEQFF.

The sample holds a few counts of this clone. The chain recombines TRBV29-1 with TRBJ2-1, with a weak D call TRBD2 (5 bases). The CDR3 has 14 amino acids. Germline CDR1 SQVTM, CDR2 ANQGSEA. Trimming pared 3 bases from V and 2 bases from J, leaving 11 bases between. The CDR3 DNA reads TGCAGCGTTGATTACGGGATCCCCTACAATGAGCAGTTCTTC. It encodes CSVDYGIPYNEQFF.

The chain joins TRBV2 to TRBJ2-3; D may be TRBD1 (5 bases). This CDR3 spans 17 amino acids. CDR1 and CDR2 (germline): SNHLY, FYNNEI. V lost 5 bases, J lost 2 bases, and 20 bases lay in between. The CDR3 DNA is TGTGCCAGCAGTAAGAACGCCTTCGGCAGGGACACAGATACGCAGTATTTT. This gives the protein CASSKNAFGRDTDTQYF.

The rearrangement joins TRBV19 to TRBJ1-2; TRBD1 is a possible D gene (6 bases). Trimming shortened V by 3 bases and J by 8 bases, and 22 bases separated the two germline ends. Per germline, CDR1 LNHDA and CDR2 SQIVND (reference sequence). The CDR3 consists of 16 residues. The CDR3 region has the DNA TGTGCCAGTAGTATCGGGGGGGCAGCGCGCTTCGAGGGCTACACCTTC. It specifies CASSIGGAARFEGYTF.

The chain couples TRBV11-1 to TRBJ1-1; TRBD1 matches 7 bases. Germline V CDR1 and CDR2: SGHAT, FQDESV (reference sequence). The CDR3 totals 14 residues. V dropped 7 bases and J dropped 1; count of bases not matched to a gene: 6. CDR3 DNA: TGTGCCAGCACCCCGGGACAGTCGAACACTGAAGCTTTCTTT. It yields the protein CASTPGQSNTEAFF.